The table lists the clone carrying this TCR beta chain with a few counts. The data belong to a study of graft-versus-host responses after intestinal transplantation. Assay used: immunoSEQ multiplex PCR; TCRdb lists only in-frame clones, some missing. Here the sample spans 10,000 to 14,000 clones, roughly 80% being singletons. Processing of graft tissue released intraepithelial and lamina propria lymphocytes. Trimming took 5 bases from V and 3 from J; bases not matched to a gene: 4. The CDR3 has 13 amino acids. Germline V CDR1 and CDR2: SGHNT, YYREEE (reference sequence). The source material was ileum tissue, sampled 23 days after intestinal transplant. The rearrangement links TRBV5-4 to TRBJ2-7; 8 bases fit TRBD1. The origin of this receptor is a human patient who received an intestinal transplant, so some T cells may come from the graft donor. The CDR3 reads CASRPTGGYEQYF. CDR3 bases: TGTGCCAGCAGGCCAACAGGGGGCTACGAGCAGTACTTC.